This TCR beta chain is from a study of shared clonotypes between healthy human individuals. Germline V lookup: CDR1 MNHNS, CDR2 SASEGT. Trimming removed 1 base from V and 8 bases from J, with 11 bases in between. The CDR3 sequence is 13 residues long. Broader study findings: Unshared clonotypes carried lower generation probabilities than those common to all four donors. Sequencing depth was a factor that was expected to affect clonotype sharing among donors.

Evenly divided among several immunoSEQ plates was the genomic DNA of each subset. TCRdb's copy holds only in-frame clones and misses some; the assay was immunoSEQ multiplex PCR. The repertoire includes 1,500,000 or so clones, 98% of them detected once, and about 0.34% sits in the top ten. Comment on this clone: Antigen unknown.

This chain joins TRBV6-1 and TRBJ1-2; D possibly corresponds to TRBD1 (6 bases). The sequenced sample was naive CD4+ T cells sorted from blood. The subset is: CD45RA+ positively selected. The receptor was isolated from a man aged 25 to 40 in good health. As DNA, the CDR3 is TGTGCCAGCAGTGAAGGGGTAGGGGGAGGCTACACCTTC. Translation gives CASSEGVGGGYTF.